Below, 3 T cell receptor beta chains from the same sample are listed, as sequenced in a study of blood T cell repertoires in COVID-19 (dated by TCRdb to the early 2020s). The library was obtained by the immunoSEQ multiplex PCR assay. In its TCRdb copy, this immuneACCESS table keeps in-frame sequences only and misses some clones. Where compared with another copy, unresolved V genes explain less than half of these, and the others have no known cause. The sample records fewer than 350,000 clones, around 86% of which are singletons. Approximately 4.4% of the sample belongs to the ten largest clones. The sequencing sample was made of PBMCs or T cells enriched from blood (not recorded which). The source of these receptors is a woman between 35 and 50 years old with acute COVID-19.

This clone was counted only a few times. The chain employs TRBV7-3 and TRBJ1-6, with a weak D call TRBD1 (6 bases). The ends were cut back, 5 bases at V and 8 bases at J, with 16 bases in the middle. CDR1 and CDR2 from the germline V gene are SGHTA and FQGTGA. This CDR3 contains 15 residues. CDR3 loop: CASSQNTGYDSPLHF. The DNA for the CDR3 is TGTGCCAGCAGCCAGAACACAGGGTACGATTCACCCCTCCACTTT.

This clone was counted between two and nine times. The chain is built from TRBV29-1 and TRBJ1-5; 7 nucleotides match TRBD1. CDR1 and CDR2 (germline): SQVTM, ANQGSEA. The CDR3 contains 13 residues. V trimming: 6 bases; J trimming: 3 bases; junction bases outside the gene matches: 5. Written as DNA, the CDR3 is TGCAGCGTAAGACAGGGTTCCAATCAGCCCCAGCATTTT. It codes for CSVRQGSNQPQHF. Complete variable domain (other parts from reference TRBV29-1 and TRBJ1-5): SAVISQKPSRDICQRGTSLTIQCQVDSQVTMMFWYRQQPGQSLTLIATANQGSEATYESGFVIDKFPISRPNLTFSTLTVSNMSPEDSSIYLCSVRQGSNQPQHFGDGTRLSIL.

The rearrangement uses TRBV4-2 and TRBJ2-2; 7 nucleotides line up with TRBD1. This CDR3 is 16 amino acids long. The germline CDR1 and CDR2 sequences are LGHNA and YNFKEQ. J was trimmed by 4 bases and V by 0 bases; bases with no gene match: 5. The CDR3 loop reads CASSQDLQGRTGELFF. CDR3 in DNA: TGTGCCAGCAGCCAAGATTTACAGGGGCGCACCGGGGAGCTGTTTTTT.